This entry describes one T cell receptor beta chain. V gave up 6 bases and J gave up 6 bases; unmatched junction bases: 7. CDR1 is SQVTM, CDR2 ANQGSEA, per germline. The CDR3 is 13 residues long. This sample was taken from a study of blood T cell repertoires in COVID-19. Libraries were prepared by immunoSEQ multiplex PCR; TCRdb keeps only in-frame clonotypes and omits some of them. The table has hundreds of thousands of clones, more than 80% seen once. This rearrangement joins TRBV29-1 to TRBJ2-7; TRBD1 matches 11 bases. This TCR was recovered from a woman in her twenties or thirties with COVID-19, enrolled during active disease. What was sequenced was peripheral blood. CDR3 nucleotides: TGCAGCGTGACCGGGACAGGGGGGGGCGAGCAGTACTTC. It specifies CSVTGTGGGEQYF.